The 9 T cell receptor beta chains below all came from one sample that was sequenced in a study of cytomegalovirus exposure and HLA in healthy donors. With 60 Vbeta and 13 Jbeta primers, the PCR was carried out. The assay was immunoSEQ multiplex PCR, and TCRdb's table has in-frame clones only and misses some. The sample lists some 200,000 clones; more than 80% were seen once. The specimen was PBMCs. The origin of the receptors is a woman in her forties or fifties in good health and CMV-seropositive.

The chain has TRBV11-1 and TRBJ2-6; 12 bases are a match to TRBD1. V was pared by 6 bases and J by 4 bases, with 10 bases of the junction left unmatched. This CDR3 has 18 amino acids. Germline CDR1 and CDR2: SGHAT and FQDESV (reference sequence). The CDR3 DNA sequence: TGTGCCAGCAGTCCACGGGACAGGGGGCATTTGGGGGCCAACGTCCTGACTTTC. Amino acid sequence: CASSPRDRGHLGANVLTF.

This clone was observed a handful of times. The chain couples TRBV6-1 to TRBJ2-1; D is uncertain. CDR3 size: 12 residues. V lost 9 bases, J lost 8 bases, and 14 bases lay in between. The V gene's germline CDR1 is MNHNS and CDR2 SASEGT. The CDR3 protein is CASFSGLDEQFF. The CDR3 DNA reads TGTGCCAGTTTTTCAGGCTTGGATGAGCAGTTCTTC.

The V and J genes are TRBV9 and TRBJ2-5; 12 bases match TRBD2. The V and J ends lost 0 bases and 3 bases, in that order; junction bases with no gene match: 6. Germline-derived CDR1 and CDR2 are SGDLS and YYNGEE. The CDR3 length is 17 residues. CDR3 amino acids: CASSVGASGGAEETQYF. CDR3 coding DNA: TGTGCCAGCAGCGTAGGTGCTAGCGGGGGGGCAGAAGAGACCCAGTACTTC.

This sequence joins TRBV7-2 and TRBJ2-1; 7 nucleotides match TRBD1. V was pared by 5 bases and J by 13 bases, with 14 bases of the junction left unmatched. This CDR3 region has 14 residues. From germline, CDR1 is SGHTA and CDR2 FQGNSA. The CDR3 protein is CASSLGRTGRGQFF. CDR3 in DNA: TGTGCCAGCAGCCTCGGACGGACAGGTCGGGGACAGTTCTTC.

V and J are TRBV9 and TRBJ1-4; D not resolved. Germline loops: CDR1 SGDLS, CDR2 YYNGEE. The CDR3 contains 12 residues. V dropped 3 bases and J dropped 5 bases, with 5 bases sitting between them. The CDR3 loop is CASSAMNEKLFF. CDR3 nucleotide sequence: TGTGCCAGCAGCGCCATGAATGAAAAACTGTTTTTT. The full variable domain, in which reference TRBV9 and TRBJ1-4 provide the parts outside the CDR3, is DSGVTQTPKHLITATGQRVTLRCSPRSGDLSVYWYQQSLDQGLQFLIQYYNGEERAKGNILERFSAQQFPDLHSELNLSSLELGDSALYFCASSAMNEKLFFGSGTQLSVL.

The chain employs TRBV2 and TRBJ1-5; D gene unclear. Trimming shortened V by 7 bases and J by 0 bases, and 10 bases separated the two germline ends. CDR1 and CDR2 from the germline V gene are SNHLY and FYNNEI. The CDR3 length is 14 residues. Here the CDR3 reads CASTGVFSNQPQHF. As DNA, the CDR3 is TGTGCCAGCACGGGAGTTTTTAGCAATCAGCCCCAGCATTTT.

J is TRBJ2-2 and V is TRBV6-1; 8 positions match TRBD1. The CDR3 length is 15 residues. The trim removed 8 bases at V and 7 bases at J, leaving 12 bases unmatched. Germline CDR1 is MNHNS and CDR2 is SASEGT. The CDR3 protein is CASGQKTGAVGELFF. The CDR3 nucleotides are TGTGCCAGCGGACAGAAGACAGGGGCGGTCGGGGAGCTGTTTTTT.

The chain joins TRBV6-1 to TRBJ2-2, with 10 bases matching TRBD1. The CDR3 contains 15 residues. V trimming: 5 bases; J trimming: 4 bases; junction bases outside the gene matches: 4. Germline assignment: CDR1 MNHNS and CDR2 SASEGT. This CDR3 reads CASSLDRGGTGELFF. The CDR3 bases are TGTGCCAGCAGTTTGGACAGGGGGGGCACCGGGGAGCTGTTTTTT.

The chain combines TRBV27 with TRBJ1-5; TRBD1 matches 8 bases. The CDR3 runs to 14 residues. CDR1 is MNHEY and CDR2 is SMNVEV in the germline V gene (reference sequence). Unmatched junction bases numbered 10, after V lost 6 bases and J lost 9 bases. Here the CDR3 reads CASRPDRGRLPQHF. In DNA, the CDR3 is TGTGCCAGCAGGCCAGACAGGGGTCGGTTGCCCCAGCATTTT.